This TCR beta chain was captured by sequencing in a study of blood T cell repertoires in COVID-19. In the study overall: Sites in the United States, Italy and Spain provided acute and convalescent COVID-19 samples. Sources were T cells, B-cell-depleted T cells, or PBMCs; the material itself was cDNA or gDNA.

Germline lookup yields CDR1 SGHTA and CDR2 FQGNSA. This CDR3 spans 14 amino acids. Trimming took 5 bases from V and 5 from J, leaving 13 bases between them. Assay: immunoSEQ multiplex PCR; the TCRdb copy retains only in-frame clones and omits some. Among around 310,000 clones listed, around 90% were seen once. This clone was observed a single time. This chain joins TRBV7-2 and TRBJ1-5; D unclear. Specimen: peripheral blood. The TCR originated in a woman aged 25-40 years with COVID-19, enrolled during active disease. CDR3: CASSPGRGDQPQHF. The CDR3 DNA reads TGTGCCAGCAGCCCCGGGCGGGGAGATCAGCCCCAGCATTTT.